The clone carrying this T cell receptor (beta chain) was picked up a small number of times. Its specificity is not known. The patients chosen for sequencing had shown expansion of CD8+CD57+ cells (detected by flow cytometry). Blood samples were obtained from patients who had received no prior therapy. The data were taken from a study of CD8+CD57+ T cells in acquired aplastic anemia. Study results and limitations: Patient and control CD8+ Simpson's diversity was not significantly different. The study identified roughly 29 CD8+ CDR3 sequences shared by patients and controls.

Genomic DNA served as template for TCR beta VDJ and CDR3 profiling. TCRdb called the reads again in MiXCR, with one record for every CDR3 protein. Of just over 150,000 distinct CDR3 sequences detected, roughly 50% appear once; the ten largest clones hold about 30%. Germline V gene data show CDR1 as SGDLS and CDR2 as YYNGEE. CDR3 length: 16 residues. V gave up 4 bases and J gave up 6 bases, with 20 bases separating them. This receptor was taken from a human donor with aplastic anemia. The gene calls are TRBV9 and TRBJ2-1; the D gene is possibly TRBD2 (7 bases). The sequencing input was sorted CD4+, CD8+, or CD8+CD57+ T cells (not recorded which) from PBMCs. In DNA, the CDR3 is TGTGCCAGCAGCCCCTCGACGGGGGGCGTTGGCAATGAGCAGTTCTTC. Its protein product is CASSPSTGGVGNEQFF. Combining the CDR3 with reference TRBV9 and TRBJ2-1 gives the whole variable domain DSGVTQTPKHLITATGQRVTLRCSPRSGDLSVYWYQQSLDQGLQFLIQYYNGEERAKGNILERFSAQQFPDLHSELNLSSLELGDSALYFCASSPSTGGVGNEQFFGPGTRLTVL.